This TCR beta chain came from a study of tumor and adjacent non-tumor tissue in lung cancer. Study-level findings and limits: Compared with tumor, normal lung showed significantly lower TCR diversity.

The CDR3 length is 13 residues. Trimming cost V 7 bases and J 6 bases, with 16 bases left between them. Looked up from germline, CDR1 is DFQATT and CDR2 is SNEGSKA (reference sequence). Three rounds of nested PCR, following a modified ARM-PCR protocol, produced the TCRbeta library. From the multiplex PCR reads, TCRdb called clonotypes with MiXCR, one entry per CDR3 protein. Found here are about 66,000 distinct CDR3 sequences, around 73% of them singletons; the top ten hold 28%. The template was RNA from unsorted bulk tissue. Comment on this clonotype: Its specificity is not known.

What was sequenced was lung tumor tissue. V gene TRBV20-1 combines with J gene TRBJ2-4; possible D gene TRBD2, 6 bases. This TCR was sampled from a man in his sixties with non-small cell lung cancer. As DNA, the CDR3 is TGCAGTGATCCCGGAAAGGGAGGAAACATTCAGTACTTC. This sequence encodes CSDPGKGGNIQYF.